The sequence of this T cell receptor beta chain was determined in a study of control samples from healthy donors and cancer patients. Clones were read by immunoSEQ multiplex PCR, and TCRdb kept only the in-frame ones, dropping some. Of fewer than 120,000 clones in the sample, approximately 88% were seen once. This clonotype was sampled from a woman in her sixties or seventies with lung cancer. Specimen: PBMCs.

The CDR3 DNA is TGTGCCAGCAGTTACTCGAGCCCTTTATCGAACAATCAGCCCCAGCATTTT. This codes for CASSYSSPLSNNQPQHF. The V call is TRBV6-2 or TRBV6-3, the J call TRBJ1-5; the D is unclear. The germline CDR1 and CDR2 sequences are MNHEY and SVGEGT. The CDR3 consists of 17 residues. The V end was cut by 0 bases, the J end by 3 bases, with 15 bases between.